The 8 T cell receptor beta chains below come from one sample, sequenced in a study of blood T cell repertoires in COVID-19. The data were produced by immunoSEQ multiplex PCR, yet TCRdb's version contains in-frame clones alone and is incomplete. Of 150,000 to 200,000 clones listed, approximately 80% are singletons. The specimen sequenced was peripheral blood. These receptors all come from a woman older than 75 with active or convalescent COVID-19.

This clone has ten or more counts. The rearrangement links TRBV5-5 to TRBJ1-1; D might be TRBD1 (6 bases). The V and J ends lost 0 bases and 1 base respectively, with 10 bases between them. Germline CDR1 is SGHKS and CDR2 is YYEKEE (reference sequence). The CDR3 covers 15 residues. CDR3 residues: CASSLGTAENTEAFF. The CDR3 nucleotides are TGTGCCAGCAGCTTGGGGACAGCTGAGAACACTGAAGCTTTCTTT.

The rearrangement joins TRBV7-2 to TRBJ2-3; 8 bases are a match to TRBD2. This CDR3 is 17 amino acids long. V shed 1 base, J shed 5 bases, and the junction held 11 bases outside the gene matches. Germline-derived CDR1 and CDR2 are SGHTA and FQGNSA. The CDR3 DNA sequence: TGTGCCAGCAGCTTAGGTTCGGCGGGGGGCCGGGAAGATACGCAGTATTTT. Translation: CASSLGSAGGREDTQYF.

The chain links TRBV27 to TRBJ1-2, with 10 bases aligning to TRBD1. Germline assignment: CDR1 MNHEY and CDR2 SMNVEV (reference sequence). CDR3 length: 17 amino acids. Trimming at V came to 5 bases and at J to 0 bases, leaving 9 bases not matched to a gene. The CDR3 nucleotides read TGTGCCAGCAGTCCCGGACCGGGACAGGGGTCTAACTATGGCTACACCTTC. It specifies CASSPGPGQGSNYGYTF.

This clone was counted a few times. The chain combines TRBV2 with TRBJ1-2; D not certain. This CDR3 spans 12 amino acids. V shed 5 bases and J shed 4 bases, with 8 bases lying between them. The V gene's germline CDR1 is SNHLY and CDR2 FYNNEI. The CDR3 sequence is CASSNSFYGYTF. DNA for the CDR3: TGTGCCAGCAGTAACAGCTTCTATGGCTACACCTTC.

V is TRBV6-4 and J is TRBJ2-1; 10 bases are a match to TRBD2. Germline trimming cut 0 bases from V and 8 bases from J; bases unmatched to any gene: 7. CDR3 length: 16 amino acids. Looked up from germline, CDR1 is MRHNA and CDR2 is SNTAGT. The DNA of the CDR3 is TGTGCCAGCAGTGACTCCGGCAGCGGGGGGGCCCATGAGCAGTTCTTC. Amino acid sequence: CASSDSGSGGAHEQFF.

The chain uses TRBV10-1 and TRBJ2-2; perhaps TRBD1 as D (5 bases). This CDR3 is 13 amino acids long. V was cut by 2 bases and J by 5 bases, with 6 bases left in between. CDR1 is WNHNN and CDR2 is SYGVQD in the germline V gene (reference sequence). The CDR3 nucleotides are TGCGCCAGCAGTGAGCAGGGAACCGGGGAGCTGTTTTTT. Translated, it gives CASSEQGTGELFF.

This chain links TRBV6-5 with TRBJ2-3; 7 bases are a match to TRBD2. The germline V gene has CDR1 MNHEY and CDR2 SVGAGI. V was clipped by 2 bases and J by 0 bases; unmatched bases: 5. The CDR3 spans 16 residues. CDR3 DNA sequence: TGTGCCAGCAGTTACGTAGGGCGGGGGAGCACAGATACGCAGTATTTT. Amino acid sequence: CASSYVGRGSTDTQYF.

This chain connects TRBV5-5 to TRBJ2-3, with D perhaps TRBD1 (5 bases). Trimming cost V 5 bases and J 0 bases, with 16 bases left between them. The CDR3 loop spans 16 amino acids. Looked up from germline, CDR1 is SGHKS and CDR2 is YYEKEE (reference sequence). The DNA for the CDR3 is TGTGCCAGCAGATTGCAGGGTTTCCCAAGCACAGATACGCAGTATTTT. As protein: CASRLQGFPSTDTQYF.